Detailed here is one T cell receptor (beta chain). Antigen unknown. These data originate in a study of shared clonotypes between healthy human individuals. Overall study results and limits: Naive subsets generally had larger estimated richness than memory subsets.

The CDR3 runs to 10 residues. Germline V CDR1 and CDR2: DFQATT, SNEGSKA (reference sequence). Between the trimmed V and J ends, which lost 5 bases and 5 bases, there was a span of 6 bases. Sequenced by immunoSEQ multiplex PCR; TCRdb stores in-frame clones only, minus some. The sample records approximately 500,000 clones, about 95% being singletons. The receptor was isolated from a woman in her thirties in good health. The chain uses TRBV20-1 and TRBJ2-5; no clear D. The sequencing sample was made of naive CD4+ T cells sorted from blood. Subset denoted: CD45RA+ positively selected. CDR3 region: CSAVRETQYF. In DNA form, the CDR3 reads TGCAGTGCTGTACGGGAGACCCAGTACTTC.